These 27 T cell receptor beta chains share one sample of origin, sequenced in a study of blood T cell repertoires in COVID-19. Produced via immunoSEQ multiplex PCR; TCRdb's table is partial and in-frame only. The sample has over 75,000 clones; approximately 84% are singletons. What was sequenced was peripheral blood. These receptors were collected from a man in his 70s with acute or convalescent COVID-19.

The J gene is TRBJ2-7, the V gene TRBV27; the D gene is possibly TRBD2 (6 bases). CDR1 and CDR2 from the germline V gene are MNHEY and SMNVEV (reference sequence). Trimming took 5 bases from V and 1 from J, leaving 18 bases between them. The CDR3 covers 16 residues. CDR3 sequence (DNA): TGTGCCAGCAGTCCCTCCCTGACTAGTATATCCTACGAGCAGTACTTC. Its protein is CASSPSLTSISYEQYF.

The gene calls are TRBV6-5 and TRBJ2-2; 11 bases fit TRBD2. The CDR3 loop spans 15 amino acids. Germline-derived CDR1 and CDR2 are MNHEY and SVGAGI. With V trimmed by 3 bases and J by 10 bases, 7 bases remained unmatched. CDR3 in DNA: TGTGCCAGCAGTTATATAGCGGGGGGGCTGGAGGAGCTGTTTTTT. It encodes CASSYIAGGLEELFF.

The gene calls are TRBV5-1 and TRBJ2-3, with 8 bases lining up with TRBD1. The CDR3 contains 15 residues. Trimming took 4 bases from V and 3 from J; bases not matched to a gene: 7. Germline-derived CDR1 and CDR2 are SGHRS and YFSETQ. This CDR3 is CASSPGQGVTDTQYF. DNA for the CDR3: TGCGCCAGCAGCCCAGGACAGGGAGTGACAGATACGCAGTATTTT.

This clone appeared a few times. DNA of the CDR3: TGTGCCAGCAGCGGAGGGGGCTCCCAAGAGACCCAGTACTTC. This sequence encodes CASSGGGSQETQYF. The gene calls are TRBV11-3 and TRBJ2-5; possibly TRBD1 for D (7 bases). Germline loops: CDR1 SGHNT, CDR2 YENEEA. The CDR3 has 14 amino acids. V was pared by 5 bases and J by 1 base, with 11 bases between.

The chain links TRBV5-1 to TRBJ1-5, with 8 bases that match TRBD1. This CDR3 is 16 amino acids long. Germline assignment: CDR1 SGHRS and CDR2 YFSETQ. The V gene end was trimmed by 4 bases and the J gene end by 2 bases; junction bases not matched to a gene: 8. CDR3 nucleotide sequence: TGCGCCAGCAGCAGGGCACCGGGACAGGGCAATCAGCCCCAGCATTTT. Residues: CASSRAPGQGNQPQHF.

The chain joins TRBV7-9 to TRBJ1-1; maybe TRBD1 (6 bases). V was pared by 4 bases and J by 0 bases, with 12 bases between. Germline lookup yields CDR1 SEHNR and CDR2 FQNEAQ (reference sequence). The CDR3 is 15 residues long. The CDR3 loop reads CASSSTGVLNTEAFF. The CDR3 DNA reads TGTGCCAGCAGCTCGACAGGAGTTTTGAACACTGAAGCTTTCTTT.

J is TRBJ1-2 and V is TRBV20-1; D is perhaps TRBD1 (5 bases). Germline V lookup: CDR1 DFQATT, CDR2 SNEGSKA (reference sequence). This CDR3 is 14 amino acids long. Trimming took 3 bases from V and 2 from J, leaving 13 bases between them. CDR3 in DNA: TGCAGTGCTAGTAATCAGGGTAGGAACTATGGCTACACCTTC. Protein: CSASNQGRNYGYTF.

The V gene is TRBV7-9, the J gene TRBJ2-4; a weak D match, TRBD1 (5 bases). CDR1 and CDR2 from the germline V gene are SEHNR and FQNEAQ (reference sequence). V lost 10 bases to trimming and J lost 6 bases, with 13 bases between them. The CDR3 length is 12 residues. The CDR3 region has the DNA TGTGCCACGGGCGACAGTGGAAACATTCAGTACTTC. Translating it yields CATGDSGNIQYF.

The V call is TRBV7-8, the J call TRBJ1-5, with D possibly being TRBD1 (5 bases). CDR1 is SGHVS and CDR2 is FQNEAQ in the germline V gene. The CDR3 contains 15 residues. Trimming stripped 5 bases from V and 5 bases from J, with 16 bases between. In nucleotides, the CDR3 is TGTGCCAGCAGCCCTCACGGGGGAGCTGATCAGCCCCAGCATTTT. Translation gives CASSPHGGADQPQHF.

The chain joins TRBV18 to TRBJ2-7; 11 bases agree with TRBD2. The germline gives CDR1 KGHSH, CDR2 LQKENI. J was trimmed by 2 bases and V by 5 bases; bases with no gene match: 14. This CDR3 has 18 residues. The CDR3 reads CASSNSNPGLAETYEQYF. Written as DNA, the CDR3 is TGTGCCAGCTCAAACTCGAATCCGGGACTAGCGGAGACCTACGAGCAGTACTTC.

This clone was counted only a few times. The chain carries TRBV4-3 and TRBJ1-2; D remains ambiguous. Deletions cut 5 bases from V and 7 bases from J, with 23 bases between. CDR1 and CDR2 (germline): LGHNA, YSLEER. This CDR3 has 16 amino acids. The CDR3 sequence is CASSFQVEGSVGGYTF. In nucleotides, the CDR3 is TGCGCCAGCAGCTTTCAAGTTGAGGGTTCGGTTGGTGGCTACACCTTC.

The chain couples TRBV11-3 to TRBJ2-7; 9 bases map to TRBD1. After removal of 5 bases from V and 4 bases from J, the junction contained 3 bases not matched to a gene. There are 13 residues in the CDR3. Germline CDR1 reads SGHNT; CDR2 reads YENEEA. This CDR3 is CASSKDRGYEQYF. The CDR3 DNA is TGTGCCAGCAGCAAGGACAGGGGATACGAGCAGTACTTC.

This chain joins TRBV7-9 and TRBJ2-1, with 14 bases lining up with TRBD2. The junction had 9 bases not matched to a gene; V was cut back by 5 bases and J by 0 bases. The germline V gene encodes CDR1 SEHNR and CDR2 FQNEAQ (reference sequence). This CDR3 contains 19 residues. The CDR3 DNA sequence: TGTGCCAGCAGCGCCCTCGGACTAGCGGGGGGATTCTCCTACAATGAGCAGTTCTTC. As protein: CASSALGLAGGFSYNEQFF.

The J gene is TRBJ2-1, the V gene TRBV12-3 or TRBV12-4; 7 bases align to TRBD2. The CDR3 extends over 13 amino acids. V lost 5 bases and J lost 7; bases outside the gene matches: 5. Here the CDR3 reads CASSRGGPNEQFF. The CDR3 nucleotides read TGTGCCAGCAGTAGGGGAGGGCCGAATGAGCAGTTCTTC.

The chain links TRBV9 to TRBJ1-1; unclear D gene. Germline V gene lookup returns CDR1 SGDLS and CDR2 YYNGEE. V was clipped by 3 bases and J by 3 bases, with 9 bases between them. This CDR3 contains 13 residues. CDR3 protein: CASSALLDTEAFF. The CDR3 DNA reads TGTGCCAGCAGCGCACTACTCGACACTGAAGCTTTCTTT.

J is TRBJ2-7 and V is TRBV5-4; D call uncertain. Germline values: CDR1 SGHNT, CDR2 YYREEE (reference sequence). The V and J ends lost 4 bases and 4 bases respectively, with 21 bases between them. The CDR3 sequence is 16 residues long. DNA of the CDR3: TGTGCCAGCAGCAGGTATTCACCGGGTCTTCGATACGAGCAGTACTTC. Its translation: CASSRYSPGLRYEQYF.

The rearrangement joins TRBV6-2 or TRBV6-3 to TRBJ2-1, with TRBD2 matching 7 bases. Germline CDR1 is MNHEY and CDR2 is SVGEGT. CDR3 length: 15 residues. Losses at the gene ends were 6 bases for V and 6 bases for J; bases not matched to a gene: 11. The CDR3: CASSPIGLGANEQFF. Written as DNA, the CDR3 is TGTGCCAGCAGCCCTATAGGACTAGGGGCCAATGAGCAGTTCTTC.

As DNA, the CDR3 is TGTGCCAGCAGCTCAAGGGGGCGCGGGAGCAATCAGCCCCAGCATTTT. Translated, it gives CASSSRGRGSNQPQHF. The chain has TRBV7-2 and TRBJ1-5; 7 bases fit TRBD1. The CDR3 contains 16 residues. With 4 bases clipped from V and 1 base from J, the junction kept 7 bases outside the gene matches. The germline V gene has CDR1 SGHTA and CDR2 FQGNSA.

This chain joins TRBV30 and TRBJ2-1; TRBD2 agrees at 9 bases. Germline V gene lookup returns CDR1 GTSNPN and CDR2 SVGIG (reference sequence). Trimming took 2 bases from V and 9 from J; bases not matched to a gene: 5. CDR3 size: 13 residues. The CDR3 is CAWSSSGISEQFF. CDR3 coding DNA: TGTGCCTGGAGTTCTAGCGGGATTTCTGAGCAGTTCTTC.

The CDR3 nucleotides are TGTGCCAGCAGCGCCCAGACAGGGGGCGGCAATGAGCAGTTCTTC. Amino acid sequence: CASSAQTGGGNEQFF. The gene calls are TRBV11-1 and TRBJ2-1; 10 bases align to TRBD1. CDR3 length: 15 residues. The V and J ends lost 5 bases and 6 bases, in that order; junction bases with no gene match: 7. The V gene's germline CDR1 is SGHAT and CDR2 FQDESV (reference sequence).

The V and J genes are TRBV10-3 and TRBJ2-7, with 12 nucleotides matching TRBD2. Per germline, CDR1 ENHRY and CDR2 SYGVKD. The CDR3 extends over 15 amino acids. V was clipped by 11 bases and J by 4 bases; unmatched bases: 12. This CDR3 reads CAAREGLAGSYEQYF. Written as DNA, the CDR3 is TGTGCCGCAAGAGAAGGACTAGCGGGATCTTACGAGCAGTACTTC.

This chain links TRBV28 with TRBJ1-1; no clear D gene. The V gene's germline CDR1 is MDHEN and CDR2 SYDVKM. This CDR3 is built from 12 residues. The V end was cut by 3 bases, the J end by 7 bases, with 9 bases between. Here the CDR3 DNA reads TGTGCCAGCAGTTTGTTAGGAGGTGAAGCTTTCTTT. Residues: CASSLLGGEAFF. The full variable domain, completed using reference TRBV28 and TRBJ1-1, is DVKVTQSSRYLVKRTGEKVFLECVQDMDHENMFWYRQDPGLGLRLIYFSYDVKMKEKGDIPEGYSVSREKKERFSLILESASTNQTSMYLCASSLLGGEAFFGQGTRLTVV.

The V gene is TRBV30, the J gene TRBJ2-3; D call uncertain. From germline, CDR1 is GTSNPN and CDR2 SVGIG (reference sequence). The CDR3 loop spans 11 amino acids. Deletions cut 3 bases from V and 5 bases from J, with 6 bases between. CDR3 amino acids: CAWRREDTQYF. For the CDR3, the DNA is TGTGCCTGGAGAAGAGAAGATACGCAGTATTTT.

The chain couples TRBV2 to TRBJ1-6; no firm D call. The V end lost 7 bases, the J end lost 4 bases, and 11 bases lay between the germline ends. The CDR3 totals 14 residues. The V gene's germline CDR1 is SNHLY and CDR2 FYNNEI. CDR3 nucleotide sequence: TGTGCCAGCAAGGGAGATAGATATAATTCACCCCTCCACTTT. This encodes CASKGDRYNSPLHF.

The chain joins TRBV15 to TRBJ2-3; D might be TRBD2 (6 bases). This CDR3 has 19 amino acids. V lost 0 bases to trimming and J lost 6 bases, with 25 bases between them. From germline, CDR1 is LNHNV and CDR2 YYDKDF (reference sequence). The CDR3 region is CATSRDYPVLAGRSDTQYF. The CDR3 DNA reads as TGTGCCACCAGCAGAGATTACCCCGTCCTGGCGGGGAGAAGCGATACGCAGTATTTT.

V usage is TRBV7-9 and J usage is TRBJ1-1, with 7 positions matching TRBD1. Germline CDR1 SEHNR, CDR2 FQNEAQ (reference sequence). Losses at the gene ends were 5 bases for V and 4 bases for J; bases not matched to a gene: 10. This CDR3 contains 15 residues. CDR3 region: CASSPGGVMGTEAFF. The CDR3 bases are TGTGCCAGCAGCCCAGGGGGAGTTATGGGCACTGAAGCTTTCTTT.

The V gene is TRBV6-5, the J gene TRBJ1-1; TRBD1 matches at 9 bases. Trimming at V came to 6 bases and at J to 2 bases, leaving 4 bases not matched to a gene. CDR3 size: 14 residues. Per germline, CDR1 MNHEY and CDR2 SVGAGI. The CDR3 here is CASRDRGTNTEAFF. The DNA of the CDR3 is TGTGCCAGCAGGGACAGGGGCACAAACACTGAAGCTTTCTTT.